This entry lists 15 T cell receptor beta chains sequenced from one sample in a study of T cell responses to AZD1222 COVID-19 vaccine (dated by TCRdb to 2020 to 2022). According to the study, the label for this sample's time point signals: about 28 days (+/-7) after the second vaccine dose. Receptor libraries were prepared by the immunoSEQ multiplex PCR assay. TCRdb's version of the immuneACCESS table is confined to in-frame rearrangements and falls short of the full clone set. An unresolved V gene accounts for under half of the shortfall where checked; the remainder is of unknown origin. In all, the sample holds 100,000 or so clones, and 70% to 90% of those were seen once. Approximately 5% of the sample is held by the ten biggest clonotypes. This specimen consisted of peripheral blood, obtained 28 days after the second AZD1222 dose. These receptors were collected from an adult who received the AZD1222 COVID-19 vaccine.

The V and J genes are TRBV5-5 and TRBJ1-1, with no clear D. This CDR3 spans 15 amino acids. The germline CDR1 and CDR2 sequences are SGHKS and YYEKEE (reference sequence). The V and J ends lost 4 bases and 10 bases respectively, with 23 bases between them. In nucleotides, the CDR3 is TGTGCCAGCAGCCTGCAATTTGACTCGCCTTTTCCAGCTTTCTTT. Translating gives CASSLQFDSPFPAFF.

The genes are TRBV4-3 and TRBJ2-4; 7 bases are shared with TRBD1. In germline, CDR1 is LGHNA, CDR2 YSLEER. The CDR3 length is 14 residues. The trim removed 5 bases at V and 6 bases at J, leaving 7 bases unmatched. The CDR3 region is CASSYNRDRNIQYF. The CDR3 region has the DNA TGCGCCAGCAGCTATAACCGGGACAGAAACATTCAGTACTTC.

The chain recombines TRBV6-5 with TRBJ2-6; no firm D call. This CDR3 has 14 amino acids. Deletions cut 6 bases from V and 4 bases from J, with 10 bases between. Germline CDR1 and CDR2: MNHEY and SVGAGI. The CDR3 region is CASSRQGGANVLTF. The CDR3 nucleotides read TGTGCCAGCAGCCGTCAAGGGGGGGCCAACGTCCTGACTTTC.

The V gene is TRBV6-5, the J gene TRBJ1-2, with D possibly matching TRBD1 (6 bases). Germline V CDR1 and CDR2: MNHEY, SVGAGI. The V end lost 5 bases, the J end lost 4 bases, and 17 bases lay between the germline ends. This CDR3 has 15 residues. The CDR3 reads CASSRKIQGSYGYTF. The CDR3 coding sequence is TGTGCCAGCAGTCGAAAGATACAGGGTTCCTATGGCTACACCTTC.

This chain uses TRBV27 with TRBJ1-3, with D uncertain. This CDR3 spans 13 amino acids. Trimming pared 4 bases from V and 4 bases from J, leaving 8 bases between. CDR1 and CDR2 (germline): MNHEY, SMNVEV (reference sequence). The CDR3, as DNA: TGTGCCAGCAGTTCGTTGGCGGGAAACACCATATATTTT. Protein product: CASSSLAGNTIYF.

The chain's CDR3 is CASSRGSYNEQFF. The CDR3 coding sequence is TGTGCCAGCAGCCGTGGATCCTACAATGAGCAGTTCTTC. V gene TRBV7-9 combines with J gene TRBJ2-1; D unclear. Germline CDR1 SEHNR, CDR2 FQNEAQ (reference sequence). V was trimmed by 5 bases and J by 1 base, leaving 6 bases between them. The CDR3 is made up of 13 amino acids. Together with reference TRBV7-9 and TRBJ2-1, the CDR3 gives the full variable domain: DTGVSQNPRHKITKRGQNVTFRCDPISEHNRLYWYRQTLGQGPEFLTYFQNEAQLEKSRLLSDRFSAERPKGSFSTLEIQRTEQGDSAMYLCASSRGSYNEQFFGPGTRLTVL.

This clone was seen a few times. The V and J genes are TRBV3-1 (or the pseudogene TRBV3-2) and TRBJ1-1, with TRBD1 matching 7 bases. The junction had 8 bases not matched to a gene; V was cut back by 1 base and J by 6 bases. The germline gives CDR1 LGHDT, CDR2 YNNKEL (reference sequence). The CDR3 is 15 amino acids. The DNA for the CDR3 is TGTGCCAGCAGCCAAGCATATCGACAGGGAGCTGAAGCTTTCTTT. Translating it yields CASSQAYRQGAEAFF.

J is TRBJ2-7 and V is TRBV24-1; 11 positions agree with TRBD2. The germline CDR1 and CDR2 sequences are KGHDR and SFDVKD. The CDR3 spans 18 residues. The V segment lost 4 bases and the J segment 4 bases; nucleotides outside the gene matches: 14. The CDR3, as DNA: TGTGCCACCAGTGAAGGGTCGTCTAGCGGGGGGTTATTTTACGAGCAGTACTTC. The encoded protein is CATSEGSSSGGLFYEQYF.

This chain connects TRBV30 to TRBJ1-2; D might be TRBD1 (5 bases). Germline CDR1 reads GTSNPN; CDR2 reads SVGIG (reference sequence). Trimming pared 0 bases from V and 10 bases from J, leaving 18 bases between. The CDR3 has 14 residues. In DNA form, the CDR3 reads TGTGCCTGGAGTGTTGGCGGCAGGGTACGAGACTACACCTTC. The encoded protein is CAWSVGGRVRDYTF.

The chain has TRBV27 and TRBJ2-1, with D perhaps TRBD1 (6 bases). The CDR3 is 15 amino acids. Germline assignment: CDR1 MNHEY and CDR2 SMNVEV (reference sequence). The V and J ends lost 5 bases and 3 bases respectively, with 14 bases between them. Written as DNA, the CDR3 is TGTGCCAGCAGTATGCCGGGACATGACTACAATGAGCAGTTCTTC. It specifies CASSMPGHDYNEQFF.

The chain links TRBV4-3 to TRBJ1-6; D is possibly TRBD1 (5 bases). The CDR3 is 16 residues long. The germline V gene encodes CDR1 LGHNA and CDR2 YSLEER. Trimming removed 4 bases from V and 5 bases from J, with 15 bases in between. As DNA, the CDR3 is TGCGCCAGCAGCCCTAACCAGGGATTGGATAATTCACCCCTCCACTTT. Its translation: CASSPNQGLDNSPLHF.

The chain joins TRBV7-2 to TRBJ1-4; the D is unclear. In germline, CDR1 is SGHTA, CDR2 FQGNSA. V lost 5 bases, J lost 0 bases, and 7 bases lay in between. The CDR3 is 14 amino acids. CDR3 coding DNA: TGTGCCAGCAGCCCAGAGCCAACTAATGAAAAACTGTTTTTT. Its translation is CASSPEPTNEKLFF.

The chain couples TRBV28 to TRBJ1-5, with 9 nucleotides matching TRBD1. CDR1 and CDR2 from the germline V gene are MDHEN and SYDVKM. V was pared by 5 bases and J by 3 bases, with 11 bases of the junction left unmatched. This CDR3 is built from 17 residues. CDR3 nucleotides: TGTGCCAGCAGTCCTGGGACAGGGACCTATAACAATCAGCCCCAGCATTTT. Its protein is CASSPGTGTYNNQPQHF.

The chain employs TRBV3-1 (or the pseudogene TRBV3-2) and TRBJ1-2; maybe TRBD1 (5 bases). The V gene's germline CDR1 is LGHDT and CDR2 YNNKEL (reference sequence). V lost 0 bases, J lost 8 bases, and 13 bases lay in between. The CDR3 spans 14 residues. The CDR3 is CASSQDGRVGGYTF. CDR3 coding DNA: TGTGCCAGCAGCCAAGACGGCAGGGTAGGAGGCTACACCTTC.

The V and J genes are TRBV19 and TRBJ1-6, with D possibly matching TRBD1 (6 bases). Germline V gene lookup returns CDR1 LNHDA and CDR2 SQIVND (reference sequence). The CDR3 is 15 residues long. Trimming took 3 bases from V and 7 from J, leaving 13 bases between them. For the CDR3, the DNA is TGTGCCAGTAGTATCAGCCAGGGGAGGAATTCACCCCTCCACTTT. Amino acid sequence: CASSISQGRNSPLHF. The complete variable domain, with remaining parts taken from reference TRBV19 and TRBJ1-6, reads DGGITQSPKYLFRKEGQNVTLSCEQNLNHDAMYWYRQDPGQGLRLIYYSQIVNDFQKGDIAEGYSVSREKKESFPLTVTSAQKNPTAFYLCASSISQGRNSPLHFGNGTRLTVT.